The following is a T cell receptor beta chain sequence with its context. The data belong to a study of spatial heterogeneity in lung cancer. Time point described: sample taken at primary tumor resection. No cell sorting; template was whole RNA from tumor, lung tissue or PBMC. CDR1 and CDR2 from the germline V gene are DFQATT and SNEGSKA (reference sequence). The V gene end was trimmed by 5 bases and the J gene end by 6 bases; junction bases not matched to a gene: 9. The CDR3 has 15 amino acids. TCRdb itself ran the 5' RACE reads through MiXCR, one entry per CDR3 protein. The sample has tens of thousands of distinct CDR3 sequences; less than 15% are singletons.

The input for sequencing was PBMCs, taken at surgery. This rearrangement joins TRBV20-1 to TRBJ2-3; 12 bases fit TRBD2. The receptor was isolated from a male donor with early-stage non-small cell lung cancer. The DNA for the CDR3 is TGCAGTGCTCGGACTAGCGGGGAGACCTCCGATACGCAGTATTTT. Protein: CSARTSGETSDTQYF.